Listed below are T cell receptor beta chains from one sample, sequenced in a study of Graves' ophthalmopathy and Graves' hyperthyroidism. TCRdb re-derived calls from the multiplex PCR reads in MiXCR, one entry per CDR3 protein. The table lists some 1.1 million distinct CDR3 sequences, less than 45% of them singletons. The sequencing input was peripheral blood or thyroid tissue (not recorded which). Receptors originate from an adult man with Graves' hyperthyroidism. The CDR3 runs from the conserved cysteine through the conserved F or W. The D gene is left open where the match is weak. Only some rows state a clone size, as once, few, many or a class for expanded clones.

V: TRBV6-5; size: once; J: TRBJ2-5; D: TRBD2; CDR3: CASSSRGAGGRRETQYF; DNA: TGTGCCAGCAGCTCTCGAGGAGCGGGGGGCCGGCGCGAGACCCAGTACTTC
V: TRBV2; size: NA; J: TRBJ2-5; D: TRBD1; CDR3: CASGVGQVWQYF; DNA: TGTGCCAGCGGGGTGGGACAGGTTTGGCAGTACTTC
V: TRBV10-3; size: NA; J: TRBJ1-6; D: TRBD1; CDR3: CASSPSTGKGNSPLHF; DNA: TGTGCCAGCAGCCCATCGACAGGGAAAGGTAATTCACCCCTCCACTTT
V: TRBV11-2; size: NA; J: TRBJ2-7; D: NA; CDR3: CASSPRTDLSYEQYF; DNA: TGTGCCAGCAGCCCCCGGACCGACCTCTCCTACGAGCAGTACTTC
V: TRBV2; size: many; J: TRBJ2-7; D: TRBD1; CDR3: CARGQGPKGEQYF; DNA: TGTGCCAGGGGACAGGGACCCAAAGGCGAGCAGTACTTC
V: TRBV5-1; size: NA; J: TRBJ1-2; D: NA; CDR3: CASRQQGNAGYTF; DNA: TGCGCCAGCAGACAGCAGGGCAATGCGGGCTACACCTTC
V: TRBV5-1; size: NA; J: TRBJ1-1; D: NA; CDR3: CASSFRQDGPGTEAFF; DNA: TGCGCCAGCAGCTTCAGGCAGGATGGTCCCGGCACTGAAGCTTTCTTT
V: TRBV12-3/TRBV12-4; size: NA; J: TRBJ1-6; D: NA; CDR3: CASTTGQTYNSPLHF; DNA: TGTGCCAGCACCACCGGACAGACCTATAATTCACCCCTCCACTTT
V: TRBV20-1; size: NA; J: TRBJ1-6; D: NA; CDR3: CSSRQVTDSPLHF; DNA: TGCAGCTCTAGACAGGTTACAGATTCACCCCTCCACTTT
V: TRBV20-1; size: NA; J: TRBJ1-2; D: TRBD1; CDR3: CSARNTTDRPTEGSPVGGYTF; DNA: TGCAGTGCTAGAAACACCACGGACAGGCCGACAGAGGGTTCCCCGGTTGGTGGCTACACCTTC
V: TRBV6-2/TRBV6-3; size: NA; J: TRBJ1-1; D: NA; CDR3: CASSYHPGNTEAFF; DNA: TGTGCCAGCAGTTACCATCCGGGGAACACTGAAGCTTTCTTT
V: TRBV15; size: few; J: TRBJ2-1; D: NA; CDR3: CATSSPKRVEGNEQFF; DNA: TGTGCCACCAGCAGTCCGAAGCGGGTAGAGGGAAATGAGCAGTTCTTC
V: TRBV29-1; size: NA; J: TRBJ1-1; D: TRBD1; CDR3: CSVLGQGAHTEAFF; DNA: TGCAGCGTTCTCGGACAGGGGGCGCACACTGAAGCTTTCTTT
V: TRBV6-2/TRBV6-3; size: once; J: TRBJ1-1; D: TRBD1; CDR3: CASKGQDTEAFF; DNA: TGTGCCAGCAAGGGACAGGACACTGAAGCTTTCTTT
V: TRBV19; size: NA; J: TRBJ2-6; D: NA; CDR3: CASSMRGGGANVLTF; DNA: TGTGCCAGTAGTATGAGGGGGGGGGGGGCCAACGTCCTGACTTTC
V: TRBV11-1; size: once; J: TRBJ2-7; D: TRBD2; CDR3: CASSFKLGREEQYF; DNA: TGTGCCAGCAGCTTTAAATTGGGGAGGGAGGAGCAGTACTTC
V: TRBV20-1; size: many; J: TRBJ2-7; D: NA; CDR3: CSASDLRARQYF; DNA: TGCAGTGCTAGTGATTTACGAGCGAGGCAGTACTTC
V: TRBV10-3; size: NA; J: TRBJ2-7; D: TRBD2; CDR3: CAISEMLYSGTSGPSGSYEQYF; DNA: TGTGCCATCAGTGAGATGCTCTACTCCGGGACTAGCGGCCCCAGCGGGTCCTACGAGCAGTACTTC
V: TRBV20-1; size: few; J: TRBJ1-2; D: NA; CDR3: CSARSASGRLLYGYTF; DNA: TGCAGTGCTAGATCCGCCTCGGGACGACTGTTATATGGCTACACCTTC
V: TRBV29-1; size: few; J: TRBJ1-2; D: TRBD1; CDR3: CSVYARDRGSDYGYTF; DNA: TGCAGCGTTTACGCCCGGGACAGGGGATCGGACTATGGCTACACCTTC